This is a list of T cell receptor beta chains from one sample in a study of long-term antiretroviral therapy in people with HIV. TCRdb's copy holds only in-frame clones and misses some; the assay was immunoSEQ multiplex PCR. The sample shows some 17,000 clones, approximately 81% of them seen only once. The sequencing used unsorted PBMCs, collected approximately 14 months before starting antiretroviral therapy. These receptors were collected from a man aged 25 to 40 with HIV. Both conserved end residues are trimmed from each CDR3. The D gene is left open where the match is weak.

CDR3aa: ASSLTDGAYEQY
v_gene: TRBV7-9
d_gene: .

CDR3aa: ASSESGSTDTQY
v_gene: TRBV10-1
d_gene: .

CDR3aa: ASSPKTLNTEAF
v_gene: TRBV5-6
d_gene: .

CDR3aa: ASSLDRTGGYGYT
v_gene: TRBV27
d_gene: TRBD1

CDR3aa: ASSLASGGYEQY
v_gene: TRBV7-6
d_gene: TRBD2

CDR3aa: AWSVGQAIEAF
v_gene: TRBV30
d_gene: .

CDR3aa: ATGQGAFHEQY
v_gene: TRBV5-4
d_gene: TRBD1

CDR3aa: ASSPRTGEDTQY
v_gene: TRBV18
d_gene: .

CDR3aa: ASSYSTTGSGELF
v_gene: TRBV6-5
d_gene: .

CDR3aa: ASSVQGANEKLF
v_gene: TRBV9
d_gene: .

CDR3aa: ASGLVRGTGDYEQY
v_gene: TRBV12-5
d_gene: TRBD1

CDR3aa: ASRTGQGPEQY
v_gene: TRBV5-1
d_gene: TRBD1

CDR3aa: ARGGRDSGNTIY
v_gene: TRBV5-1
d_gene: .

CDR3aa: ASSLQRPNGYT
v_gene: TRBV19
d_gene: .

CDR3aa: ASSSWGLNTEAF
v_gene: TRBV19
d_gene: .

CDR3aa: ASSAGRDANTGELF
v_gene: TRBV19
d_gene: .

CDR3aa: ASSLRTAEDTQY
v_gene: TRBV5-1
d_gene: .

CDR3aa: ASSGRGGPYEQY
v_gene: TRBV7-2
d_gene: TRBD2

CDR3aa: ASSFANTGELF
v_gene: TRBV27
d_gene: .

CDR3aa: ASSERQTGHQPQH
v_gene: TRBV10-2
d_gene: TRBD1

CDR3aa: ASSNTGVRTDTQY
v_gene: TRBV11-2
d_gene: TRBD1

CDR3aa: ASSAGQNTEAF
v_gene: TRBV5-4
d_gene: .

CDR3aa: ASSLGRKGRGEQY
v_gene: TRBV11-2
d_gene: .

CDR3aa: ASSQRTSGGAGSEQF
v_gene: TRBV7-8
d_gene: TRBD2